The sequence of this T cell receptor (beta chain) was determined in a study of T cell responses to AZD1222 COVID-19 vaccine. Across the study: Second-dose recipients at about 4 or about 12 weeks were treated as one pooled group.

The repertoire was sequenced with immunoSEQ multiplex PCR; TCRdb's copy has only in-frame clones and lacks some. The sample comprises more than 100,000 clones, 90% of which are singletons, and 4.8% rests with the top ten. Study observations and caveats: The donor cohort was predominantly white British with a female majority, and clonal diversity may have been underestimated. No day 14 peak samples; only post-peak repertoires were characterized.

A word on this clone: The antigen remains unidentified.

The V gene's germline CDR1 is SGHDT and CDR2 YYEEEE. Between the trimmed V and J ends, which lost 4 bases and 5 bases, there was a span of 12 bases. The CDR3 extends over 13 amino acids. The receptor comes from an adult in good health. This rearrangement joins TRBV5-6 to TRBJ2-5; D is undetermined. The material was peripheral blood, obtained on day 0 of AZD1222 vaccination. CDR3: CASSPTTRETQYF. CDR3 DNA: TGTGCCAGCAGCCCCACGACTCGGGAGACCCAGTACTTC. Full variable domain (outside the CDR3, taken from reference TRBV5-6 and TRBJ2-5): DAGVTQSPTHLIKTRGQQVTLRCSPKSGHDTVSWYQQALGQGPQFIFQYYEEEERQRGNFPDRFSGHQFPNYSSELNVNALLLGDSALYLCASSPTTRETQYFGPGTRLLVL.